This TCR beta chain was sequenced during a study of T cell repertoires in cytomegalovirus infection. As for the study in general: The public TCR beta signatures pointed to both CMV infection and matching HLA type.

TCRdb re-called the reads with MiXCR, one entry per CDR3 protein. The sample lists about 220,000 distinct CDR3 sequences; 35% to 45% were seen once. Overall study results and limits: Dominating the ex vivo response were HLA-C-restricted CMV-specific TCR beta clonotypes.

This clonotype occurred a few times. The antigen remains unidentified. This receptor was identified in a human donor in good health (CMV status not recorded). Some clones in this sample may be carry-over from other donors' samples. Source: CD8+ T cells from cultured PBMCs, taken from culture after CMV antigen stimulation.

This CDR3 reads CASRGGTHSYNEQFF. In DNA form, the CDR3 reads TGTGCCAGCCGAGGGGGGACCCACTCCTACAATGAGCAGTTCTTC. The V and J genes are TRBV7-6 and TRBJ2-1; D is possibly TRBD1 or TRBD2 (6 bases each). Germline V gene data show CDR1 as SGHVS and CDR2 as FNYEAQ. Trimming took off 8 bases at V and 0 bases at J, with 14 bases between the two ends. This CDR3 has 15 amino acids.